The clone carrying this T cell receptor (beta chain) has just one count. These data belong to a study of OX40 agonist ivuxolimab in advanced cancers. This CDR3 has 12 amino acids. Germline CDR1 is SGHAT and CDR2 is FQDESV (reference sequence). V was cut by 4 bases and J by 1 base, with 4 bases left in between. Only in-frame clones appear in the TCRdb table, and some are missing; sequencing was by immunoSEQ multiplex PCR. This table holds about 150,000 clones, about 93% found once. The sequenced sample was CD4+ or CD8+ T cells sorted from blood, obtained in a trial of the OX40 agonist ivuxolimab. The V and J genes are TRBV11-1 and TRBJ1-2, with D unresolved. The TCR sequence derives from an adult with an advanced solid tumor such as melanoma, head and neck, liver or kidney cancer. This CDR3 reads CASSSNNYGYTF. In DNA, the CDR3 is TGTGCCAGCAGCTCTAATAACTATGGCTACACCTTC.